Presented here are 25 T cell receptor beta chains from one specimen sequenced in a study of T cells in Graves' hyperthyroidism and ophthalmopathy. TCR beta CDR3 regions were amplified from RNA transcripts. The HTBI primer set drove a first-round RT-PCR of the TCR CDR3. From the multiplex PCR reads, TCRdb called clonotypes with MiXCR, one entry per CDR3 protein. This sample yields around 340,000 distinct CDR3 sequences, of which 18% are seen a single time; under 55% belongs to the top ten. The sample was blood. The receptors shown here come from a woman in her fifties or sixties with Graves' hyperthyroidism.

There are many counts of this clonotype. V usage is TRBV5-1 and J usage is TRBJ2-7; TRBD2 matches at 9 bases. Germline trimming cut 1 base from V and 6 bases from J; bases unmatched to any gene: 8. This CDR3 spans 15 amino acids. Per germline, CDR1 SGHRS and CDR2 YFSETQ. The CDR3, as DNA: TGCGCCAGCAGCTTGTATTTAGCGGGAGTTGGCGAGCAGTACTTC. Protein sequence: CASSLYLAGVGEQYF. The variable domain in full, with the rest retrieved from reference TRBV5-1 and TRBJ2-7, is KAGVTQTPRYLIKTRGQQVTLSCSPISGHRSVSWYQQTPGQGLQFLFEYFSETQRNKGNFPGRFSGRQFSNSRSEMNVSTLELGDSALYLCASSLYLAGVGEQYFGPGTRLTVT.

V gene TRBV27 combines with J gene TRBJ2-2; possible D gene TRBD2, 5 bases. Trimming left V 3 bases short and J 5 bases short, with 10 bases between. This CDR3 has 14 residues. Germline loops: CDR1 MNHEY, CDR2 SMNVEV (reference sequence). CDR3 nucleotide sequence: TGTGCCAGCAGTTTCGGCAGCGGTACCGGGGAGCTGTTTTTT. Protein: CASSFGSGTGELFF.

The V and J genes are TRBV7-9 and TRBJ1-2, with 10 nucleotides matching TRBD1. From germline, CDR1 is SEHNR and CDR2 FQNEAQ (reference sequence). V lost 5 bases, J lost 8 bases, and 8 bases stayed unmatched. The CDR3 loop spans 14 amino acids. The CDR3 loop is CASSHTGTGDGYTF. The DNA of the CDR3 is TGTGCCAGCAGCCATACCGGGACAGGGGACGGCTACACCTTC.

The V and J genes are TRBV3-1 and TRBJ2-5; 7 bases fit TRBD2. The CDR3 extends over 15 amino acids. The germline gives CDR1 LGHDT, CDR2 YNNKEL (reference sequence). J lost 2 bases, V lost 7 bases, and 10 bases had no gene match. The CDR3 protein is CASTTSDSWQETQYF. CDR3 nucleotides: TGTGCCAGCACAACTAGCGATTCGTGGCAAGAGACCCAGTACTTC.

This clonotype was seen more than once but under ten times. The rearrangement joins TRBV2 to TRBJ2-5, with TRBD2 as a possible D gene (5 bases). V lost 8 bases and J 5 bases, leaving 15 bases between the germline ends. CDR1 is SNHLY, CDR2 FYNNEI, per germline. CDR3 length: 13 amino acids. Written as DNA, the CDR3 is TGTGCCAGCCGAGGGCCCCTCGGGGAGACCCAGTACTTC. This encodes CASRGPLGETQYF. The whole variable domain, remainder taken from reference TRBV2 and TRBJ2-5, is EPEVTQTPSHQVTQMGQEVILRCVPISNHLYFYWYRQILGQKVEFLVSFYNNEISEKSEIFDDQFSVERPDGSNFTLKIRSTKLEDSAMYFCASRGPLGETQYFGPGTRLLVL.

This clonotype came up many times. CDR3: CASRTPGQGYTEAFF. The CDR3 coding sequence is TGTGCCAGCAGGACTCCGGGACAGGGATACACTGAAGCTTTCTTT. V usage is TRBV2 and J usage is TRBJ1-1, with 9 positions matching TRBD1. V trimming: 6 bases; J trimming: 3 bases; junction bases outside the gene matches: 8. CDR1 and CDR2 from the germline V gene are SNHLY and FYNNEI. This CDR3 spans 15 amino acids.

This clonotype was counted many times. V gene TRBV7-2 combines with J gene TRBJ1-5, with D possibly TRBD1 on 5 matching bases. The CDR3 has 16 amino acids. The germline V gene encodes CDR1 SGHTA and CDR2 FQGNSA. Trimming pared 5 bases from V and 0 bases from J, leaving 14 bases between. CDR3 nucleotides: TGTGCCAGCAGCCCCCGGGGAGGGGATAGCAATCAGCCCCAGCATTTT. This translates into CASSPRGGDSNQPQHF.

The chain carries TRBV3-1 and TRBJ2-7; TRBD2 agrees at 12 bases. The CDR3 sequence is 16 residues long. Trimming cost V 4 bases and J 4 bases; bases outside gene matches: 8. CDR1 and CDR2 (germline): LGHDT, YNNKEL (reference sequence). The CDR3 DNA is TGTGCCAGCAGCCGGACTAGCGGGAACGGAAGATACGAGCAGTACTTC. Amino acid sequence: CASSRTSGNGRYEQYF.

This clonotype was detected many times. The rearrangement links TRBV28 to TRBJ2-1; no firm D call. V lost 7 bases and J lost 13, with 17 bases in between. This CDR3 region has 12 residues. Germline V gene data show CDR1 as MDHEN and CDR2 as SYDVKM. CDR3 loop: CASKGRNHRQFF. The CDR3 DNA reads TGTGCCAGCAAAGGACGGAACCACCGTCAGTTCTTC.

This clonotype was detected many times. V gene TRBV6-6 combines with J gene TRBJ1-4, with 9 bases aligning to TRBD1. The CDR3 consists of 14 residues. The junction had 2 bases not matched to a gene; V was cut back by 0 bases and J by 9 bases. Germline loops: CDR1 MNHNY, CDR2 SVGAGI (reference sequence). DNA of the CDR3: TGTGCCAGCAGTTACTCCGGGACAGGGAAAAAACTGTTTTTT. It codes for CASSYSGTGKKLFF.

V usage is TRBV6-1 and J usage is TRBJ2-3, with TRBD1 matching 7 bases. Germline lookup yields CDR1 MNHNS and CDR2 SASEGT. V lost 6 bases and J lost 2; bases outside the gene matches: 5. The CDR3 is 14 residues long. As DNA, the CDR3 is TGTGCCAGCAGCAACGGACAGGCCACAGATACGCAGTATTTT. It codes for CASSNGQATDTQYF.

This clonotype was counted a few times. The V gene is TRBV7-9, the J gene TRBJ1-2; D remains ambiguous. With 1 base removed from V and 4 bases from J, the gap between germline ends came to 7 bases. This CDR3 is 13 amino acids long. Germline loops: CDR1 SEHNR, CDR2 FQNEAQ (reference sequence). DNA of the CDR3: TGTGCCAGCAGCTTAGTCGGCCCCTATGGCTACACCTTC. As protein: CASSLVGPYGYTF.

The chain uses TRBV9 and TRBJ2-1; D remains ambiguous. In germline, CDR1 is SGDLS, CDR2 YYNGEE. This CDR3 region has 13 residues. Trimming stripped 4 bases from V and 8 bases from J, with 13 bases between. The CDR3 DNA reads as TGTGCCAGCAGCATAGCCCTACTGGATGAGCAGTTCTTC. Its translation is CASSIALLDEQFF.

This clonotype was detected only a few times. V gene TRBV12-3 or TRBV12-4 combines with J gene TRBJ2-5, with 10 bases matching TRBD2. The CDR3 runs to 16 residues. The V segment lost 3 bases and the J segment 5 bases; nucleotides outside the gene matches: 9. CDR3: CASSLGASGSDETQYF. The CDR3 DNA sequence: TGTGCCAGCAGTTTGGGGGCTAGCGGGAGTGATGAGACCCAGTACTTC.

This clonotype was recorded at least ten times. The V gene is TRBV5-8, the J gene TRBJ2-3; perhaps TRBD1 as D (6 bases). V was cut by 0 bases and J by 5 bases, with 16 bases left in between. The CDR3 sequence is 16 residues long. CDR1 is SGHTS and CDR2 is YDEGEE in the germline V gene. The CDR3 DNA reads TGTGCCAGCAGCTTGGACCTCGAACAGGGATTAGATACGCAGTATTTT. It codes for CASSLDLEQGLDTQYF.

This clonotype was seen repeatedly, ten times or more. The chain links TRBV6-1 to TRBJ1-6, with 9 bases that match TRBD1. Germline assignment: CDR1 MNHNS and CDR2 SASEGT. The CDR3 has 15 amino acids. Germline trimming cut 7 bases from V and 6 bases from J; bases unmatched to any gene: 7. DNA of the CDR3: TGTGCCAGCACCGGCCAGGACAGGGGTAATTCACCCCTCCACTTT. Its protein is CASTGQDRGNSPLHF.

The CDR3 DNA sequence: TGCAGTGCTACCGGGACTAGCGGGGGATCGTGGAATGAGCAGTTCTTC. Amino acid sequence: CSATGTSGGSWNEQFF. The chain couples TRBV20-1 to TRBJ2-1; 14 bases agree with TRBD2. The CDR3 has 16 amino acids. Germline values: CDR1 DFQATT, CDR2 SNEGSKA (reference sequence). V lost 4 bases and J lost 7; bases outside the gene matches: 9.

The chain employs TRBV18 and TRBJ2-7; 12 nucleotides agree with TRBD1. Germline CDR1 reads KGHSH; CDR2 reads LQKENI. CDR3 length: 16 amino acids. Trimming at V came to 0 bases and at J to 4 bases, leaving 4 bases not matched to a gene. The CDR3 nucleotides are TGTGCCAGCTCACCACCGGGGACAGGGGGCCGGTACGAGCAGTACTTC. Residues: CASSPPGTGGRYEQYF. Together with reference TRBV18 and TRBJ2-7, the CDR3 gives the full variable domain: NAGVMQNPRHLVRRRGQEARLRCSPMKGHSHVYWYRQLPEEGLKFMVYLQKENIIDESGMPKERFSAEFPKEGPSILRIQQVVRGDSAAYFCASSPPGTGGRYEQYFGPGTRLTVT.

The chain employs TRBV3-1 and TRBJ2-7, with D possibly matching TRBD1 (5 bases). Germline V CDR1 and CDR2: LGHDT, YNNKEL (reference sequence). V lost 3 bases and J 6 bases, leaving 12 bases between the germline ends. The CDR3 length is 13 residues. As DNA, the CDR3 is TGTGCCAGCAGCCAGGGAACAGGCTGCGAGCAGTACTTC. It encodes CASSQGTGCEQYF.

This clonotype has at least ten counts. V usage is TRBV30 and J usage is TRBJ1-6; D is unclear. The CDR3 has 12 residues. Trimming took 4 bases from V and 9 from J, leaving 10 bases between them. Germline CDR1 reads GTSNPN; CDR2 reads SVGIG (reference sequence). The CDR3 loop reads CAWNLGGSPLHF. The CDR3 nucleotides are TGTGCCTGGAACCTCGGCGGTTCACCCCTCCACTTT. Full variable domain (missing parts from reference TRBV30 and TRBJ1-6): SQTIHQWPATLVQPVGSPLSLECTVEGTSNPNLYWYRQAAGRGLQLLFYSVGIGQISSEVPQNLSASRPQDRQFILSSKKLLLSDSGFYLCAWNLGGSPLHFGNGTRLTVT.

This clonotype was detected ten times or more. This chain links TRBV3-1 with TRBJ2-5, with 7 nucleotides matching TRBD1. The length of the CDR3 is 15 residues. J lost 7 bases, V lost 1 base, and 9 bases had no gene match. Looked up from germline, CDR1 is LGHDT and CDR2 is YNNKEL (reference sequence). The CDR3 reads CASSQVDRDHATQYF. CDR3 bases: TGTGCCAGCAGCCAAGTTGACAGGGACCACGCGACCCAGTACTTC.

This clonotype was picked up many times. This chain connects TRBV28 to TRBJ2-1; maybe TRBD2 (6 bases). Germline values: CDR1 MDHEN, CDR2 SYDVKM. This CDR3 spans 17 amino acids. V lost 8 bases and J lost 1, with 21 bases in between. The CDR3 sequence: CASLGAGTSGSYNEQFF. The CDR3 nucleotides read TGTGCCAGCCTAGGGGCGGGAACTTCGGGGTCCTACAATGAGCAGTTCTTC.

In this sample, this clonotype turned up many times. The gene calls are TRBV19 and TRBJ2-1; D could derive from TRBD1 or TRBD2 (6 bases each). The CDR3 has 16 amino acids. The germline CDR1 and CDR2 sequences are LNHDA and SQIVND (reference sequence). V lost 5 bases and J lost 2, with 16 bases in between. CDR3 sequence (DNA): TGTGCCAGTAGTCCCTCAGCCGGGGGCGCCTACAATGAGCAGTTCTTC. Amino acid sequence: CASSPSAGGAYNEQFF.

As for this clonotype: A read error may explain this, as a much larger clone is one base away. The chain couples TRBV3-1 to TRBJ2-5; no reliable D call. The CDR3 runs 14 residues. The germline gives CDR1 LGHDT, CDR2 YNNKEL (reference sequence). This chain's CDR3 is CASSPWAAQEAQYF. In DNA, the CDR3 is TGTGCCAGCAGTCCCTGGGCGGCCCAAGAGGCCCAGTACTTC.

J is TRBJ1-5 and V is TRBV19, with D possibly TRBD1 on 5 matching bases. The CDR3 covers 16 residues. The germline CDR1 and CDR2 sequences are LNHDA and SQIVND (reference sequence). The V and J ends lost 7 bases and 0 bases respectively, with 16 bases between them. The CDR3 protein is CASNLGEGYSNQPQHF. DNA of the CDR3: TGTGCCAGTAATCTGGGGGAAGGCTATAGCAATCAGCCCCAGCATTTT.